Sequencing of this T cell receptor (beta chain) was carried out in a study of shared clonotypes between healthy human individuals. Study results and limitations: Sampling involved blood alone; tissue repertoires likely differ.

Regarding this clone: The antigen remains unidentified.

Genomic DNA belonging to each subset was distributed in equal measure over several immunoSEQ plates. Repertoires were generated with immunoSEQ multiplex PCR, while TCRdb's copy carries only in-frame clones and drops some. The table lists about 2 million clones, 85% to 95% of them singletons. The CDR3 runs 11 residues. The V end lost 10 bases, the J end lost 9 bases, and 13 bases lay between the germline ends. The germline V gene encodes CDR1 MNHEY and CDR2 SVGAGI. Naivety among CD8 cells was defined by CD45RO negativity and positive CCR7 selection, thereby excluding terminally differentiated effector memory CD45RA+ cells.

The TCR originated in a man between 18 and 35 years old in good health. This sequence joins TRBV6-5 and TRBJ2-1; a possible D gene is TRBD1 (5 bases). Sample: naive CD8+ T cells sorted from blood. Written as DNA, the CDR3 is TGTGCCACCTACCAGGGTGGTGAGCAGTTCTTC. It is translated as CATYQGGEQFF.